This T cell receptor beta chain was identified during a study of cytomegalovirus exposure and HLA in healthy donors. Worth noting for this clone: Antigen unknown.

It was with 60 Vbeta and 13 Jbeta primers that the PCR ran. Using immunoSEQ multiplex PCR, the repertoire was profiled, and TCRdb retains in-frame clones only, with some absent. The sample shows about 200,000 clones, more than 75% of them seen only once. Points from the study as a whole: Later analysis identified a missense DCLRE1C variant that was linked to TCR beta V- and J-gene trimming. According to reports, the classifier identified cytomegalovirus status with high specificity and sensitivity. Using a false discovery rate of 0.05, a later analysis showed that approximately 18,000 TCR beta sequences were associated with HLA alleles.

The CDR3 contains 14 residues. The germline CDR1 and CDR2 sequences are SGHVS and FQNEAQ. V was trimmed by 3 bases and J by 5 bases, leaving 10 bases between them. This sequence originates from a man aged 40-49 years in good health and CMV-seropositive. The genes are TRBV7-8 and TRBJ1-4; D is undetermined. The sample was PBMCs. CDR3 nucleotide sequence: TGTGCCAGCAGCTTCTTGACGGGGAATGAAAAACTGTTTTTT. Amino acid sequence: CASSFLTGNEKLFF.